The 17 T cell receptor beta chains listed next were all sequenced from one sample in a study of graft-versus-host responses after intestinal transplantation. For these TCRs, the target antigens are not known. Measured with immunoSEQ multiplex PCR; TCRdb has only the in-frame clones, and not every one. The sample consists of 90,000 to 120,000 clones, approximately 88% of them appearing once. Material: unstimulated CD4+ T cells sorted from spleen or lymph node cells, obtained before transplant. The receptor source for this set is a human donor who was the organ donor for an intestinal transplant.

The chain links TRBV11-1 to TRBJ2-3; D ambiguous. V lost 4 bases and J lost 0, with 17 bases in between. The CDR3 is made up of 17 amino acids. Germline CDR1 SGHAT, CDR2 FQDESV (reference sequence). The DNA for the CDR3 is TGTGCCAGCAGCTCCCGAATAGCAGCCACTAGCACAGATACGCAGTATTTT. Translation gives CASSSRIAATSTDTQYF.

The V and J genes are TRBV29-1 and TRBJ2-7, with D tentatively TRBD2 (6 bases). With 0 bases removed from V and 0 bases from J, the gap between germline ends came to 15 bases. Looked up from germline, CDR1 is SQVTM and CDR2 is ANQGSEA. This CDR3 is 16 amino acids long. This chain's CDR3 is CSVEDNPGLPSYEQYF. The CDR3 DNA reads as TGCAGCGTTGAAGATAATCCGGGACTGCCCTCCTACGAGCAGTACTTC.

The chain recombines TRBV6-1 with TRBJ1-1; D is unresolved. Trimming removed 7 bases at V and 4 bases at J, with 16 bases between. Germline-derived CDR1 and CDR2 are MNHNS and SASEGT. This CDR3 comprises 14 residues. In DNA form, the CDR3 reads TGTGCCAGCACCCCGGCCCTGGGTGGCACTGAAGCTTTCTTT. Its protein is CASTPALGGTEAFF.

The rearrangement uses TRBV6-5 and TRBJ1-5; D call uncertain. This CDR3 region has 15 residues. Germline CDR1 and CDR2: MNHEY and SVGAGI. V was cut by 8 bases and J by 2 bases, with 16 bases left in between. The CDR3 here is CASRLDDSGNQPQHF. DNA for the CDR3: TGTGCCAGCCGCCTTGATGACTCTGGCAATCAGCCCCAGCATTTT.

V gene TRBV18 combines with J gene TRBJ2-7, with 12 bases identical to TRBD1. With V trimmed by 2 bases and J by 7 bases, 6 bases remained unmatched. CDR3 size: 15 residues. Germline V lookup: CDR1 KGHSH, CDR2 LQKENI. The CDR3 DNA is TGTGCCAGCTCACCAAGCGGGACAGGGGGCGGAGAGCAGTACTTC. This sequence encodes CASSPSGTGGGEQYF.

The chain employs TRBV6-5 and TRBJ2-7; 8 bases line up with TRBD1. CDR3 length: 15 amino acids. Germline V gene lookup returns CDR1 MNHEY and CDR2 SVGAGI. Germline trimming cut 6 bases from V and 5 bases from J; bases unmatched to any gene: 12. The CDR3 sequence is CASSYGQGRLHEQYF. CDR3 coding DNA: TGTGCCAGCAGCTACGGACAGGGCCGGCTCCACGAGCAGTACTTC.

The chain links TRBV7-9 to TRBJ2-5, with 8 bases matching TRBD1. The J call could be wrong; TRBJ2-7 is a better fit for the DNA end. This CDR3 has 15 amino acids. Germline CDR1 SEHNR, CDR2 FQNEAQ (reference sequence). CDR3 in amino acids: CASSSLYRGVYEQYF. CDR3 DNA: TGTGCCAGCAGCTCCCTTTACAGGGGGGTGTACGAGCAGTACTTC.

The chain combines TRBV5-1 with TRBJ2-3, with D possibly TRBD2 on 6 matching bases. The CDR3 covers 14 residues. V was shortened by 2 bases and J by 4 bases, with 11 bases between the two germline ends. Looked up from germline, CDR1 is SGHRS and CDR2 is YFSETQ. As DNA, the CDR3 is TGCGCCAGCAGCTTCGGCGGGAAGGCAGATACGCAGTATTTT. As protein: CASSFGGKADTQYF.

CDR3: CAWIYPDRDVYGYTF. The DNA of the CDR3 is TGTGCCTGGATATACCCCGACAGGGATGTTTACGGCTACACCTTC. This chain connects TRBV30 to TRBJ1-2; 7 nucleotides agree with TRBD1. The J segment lost 8 bases and the V segment lost 4 bases, leaving 16 bases of the junction unmatched. Germline assignment: CDR1 GTSNPN and CDR2 SVGIG (reference sequence). The CDR3 runs 15 residues.

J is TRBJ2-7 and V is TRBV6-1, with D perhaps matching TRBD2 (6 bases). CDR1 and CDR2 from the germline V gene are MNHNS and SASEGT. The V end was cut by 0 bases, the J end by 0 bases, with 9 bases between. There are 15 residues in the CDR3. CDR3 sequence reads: CASSEAEGASYEQYF. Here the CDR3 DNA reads TGTGCCAGCAGTGAAGCGGAGGGCGCCTCCTACGAGCAGTACTTC.

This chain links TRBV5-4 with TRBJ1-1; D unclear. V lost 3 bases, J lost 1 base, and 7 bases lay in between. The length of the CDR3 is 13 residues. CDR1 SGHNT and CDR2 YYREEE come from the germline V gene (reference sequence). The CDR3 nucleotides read TGTGCCAGCAGCTCCGGGAGGAACACTGAAGCTTTCTTT. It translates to CASSSGRNTEAFF.

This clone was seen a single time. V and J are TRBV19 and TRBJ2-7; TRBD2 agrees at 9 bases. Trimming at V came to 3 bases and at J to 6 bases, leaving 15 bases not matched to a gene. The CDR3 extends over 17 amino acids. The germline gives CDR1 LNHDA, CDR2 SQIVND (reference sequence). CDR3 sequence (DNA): TGTGCCAGTAGTATTAATTATTTTAGCGGGAGAAGGGGCGAGCAGTACTTC. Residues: CASSINYFSGRRGEQYF.

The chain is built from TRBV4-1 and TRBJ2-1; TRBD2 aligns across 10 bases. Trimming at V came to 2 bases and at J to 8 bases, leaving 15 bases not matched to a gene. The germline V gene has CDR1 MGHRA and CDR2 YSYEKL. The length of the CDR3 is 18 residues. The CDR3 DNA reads TGCGCCAGCAGCCAAAAAGTAGGGCTAGCGGGGGCCAGGGATGAGCAGTTCTTC. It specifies CASSQKVGLAGARDEQFF.

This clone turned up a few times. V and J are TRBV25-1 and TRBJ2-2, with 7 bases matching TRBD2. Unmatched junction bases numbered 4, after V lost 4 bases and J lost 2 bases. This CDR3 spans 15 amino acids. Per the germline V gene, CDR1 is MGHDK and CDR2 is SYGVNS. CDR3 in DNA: TGTGCCAGCAGTGGGTGGGAGGGAAACACCGGGGAGCTGTTTTTT. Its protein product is CASSGWEGNTGELFF.

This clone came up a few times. The CDR3 DNA sequence: TGCGCCAGCAGCTTGGGGGCAGGGGTGGGAGAGCAGTACTTC. Protein sequence: CASSLGAGVGEQYF. The J gene is TRBJ2-7, the V gene TRBV5-1; D may be TRBD1 (6 bases). The CDR3 loop spans 14 amino acids. The germline CDR1 and CDR2 sequences are SGHRS and YFSETQ. V dropped 0 bases and J dropped 7 bases, with 14 bases sitting between them.

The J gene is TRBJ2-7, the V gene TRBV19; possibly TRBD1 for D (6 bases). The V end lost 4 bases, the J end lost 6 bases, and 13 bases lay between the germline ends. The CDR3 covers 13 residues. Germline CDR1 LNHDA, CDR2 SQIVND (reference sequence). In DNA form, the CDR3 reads TGTGCCAGTAGTACCTTACAGGGCTCCGAGCAGTACTTC. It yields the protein CASSTLQGSEQYF.

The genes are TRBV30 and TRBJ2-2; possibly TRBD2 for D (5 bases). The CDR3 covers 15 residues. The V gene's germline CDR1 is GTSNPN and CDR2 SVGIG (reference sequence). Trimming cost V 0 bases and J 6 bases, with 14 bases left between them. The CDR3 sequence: CAWSVQGSSSGELFF. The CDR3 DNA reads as TGTGCCTGGAGTGTACAAGGGTCTAGCTCCGGGGAGCTGTTTTTT.